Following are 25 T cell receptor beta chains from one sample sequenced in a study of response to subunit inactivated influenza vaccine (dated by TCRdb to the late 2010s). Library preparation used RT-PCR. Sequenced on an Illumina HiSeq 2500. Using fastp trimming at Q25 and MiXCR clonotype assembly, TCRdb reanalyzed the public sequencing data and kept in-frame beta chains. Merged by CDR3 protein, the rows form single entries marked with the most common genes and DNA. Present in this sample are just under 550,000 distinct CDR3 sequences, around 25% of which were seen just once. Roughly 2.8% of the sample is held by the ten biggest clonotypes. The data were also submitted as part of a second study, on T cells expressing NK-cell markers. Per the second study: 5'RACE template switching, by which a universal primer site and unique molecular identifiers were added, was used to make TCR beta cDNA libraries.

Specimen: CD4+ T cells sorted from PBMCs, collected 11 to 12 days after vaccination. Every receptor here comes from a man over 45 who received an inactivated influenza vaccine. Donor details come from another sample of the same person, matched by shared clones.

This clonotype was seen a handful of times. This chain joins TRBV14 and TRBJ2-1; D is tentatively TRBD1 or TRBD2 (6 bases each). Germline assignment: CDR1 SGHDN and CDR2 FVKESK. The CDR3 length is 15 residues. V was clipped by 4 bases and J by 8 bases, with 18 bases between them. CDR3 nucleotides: TGTGCCAGCAGCCCGGGGGCCCCGGAGGGTTATGAGCAGTTCTTC. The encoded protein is CASSPGAPEGYEQFF.

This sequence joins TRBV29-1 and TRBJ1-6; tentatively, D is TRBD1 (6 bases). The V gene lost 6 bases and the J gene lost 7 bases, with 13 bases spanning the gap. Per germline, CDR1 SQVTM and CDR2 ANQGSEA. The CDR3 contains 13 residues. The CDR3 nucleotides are TGCAGCGTCTCCACAGGGACCAATTCACCCCTCCACTTT. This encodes CSVSTGTNSPLHF.

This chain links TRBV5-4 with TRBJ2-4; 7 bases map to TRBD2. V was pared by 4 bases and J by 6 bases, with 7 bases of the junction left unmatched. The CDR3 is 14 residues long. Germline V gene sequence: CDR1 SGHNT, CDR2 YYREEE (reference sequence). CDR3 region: CASSPARGTNIQYF. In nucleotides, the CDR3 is TGTGCCAGCAGCCCTGCGCGGGGGACAAACATTCAGTACTTC.

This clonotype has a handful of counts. The CDR3, as DNA: TGTGCCAGCAGTTTAGGGGGTGGGCTGTTTTTT. This translates into CASSLGGGLFF. V gene TRBV12-3 or TRBV12-4 combines with J gene TRBJ2-2; D is undetermined. V lost 1 base and J 13 bases, leaving 7 bases between the germline ends. The CDR3 contains 11 residues.

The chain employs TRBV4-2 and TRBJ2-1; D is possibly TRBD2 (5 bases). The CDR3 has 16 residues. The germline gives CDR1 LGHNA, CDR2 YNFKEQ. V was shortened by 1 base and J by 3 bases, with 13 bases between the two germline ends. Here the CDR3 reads CASSQGRRGFYNEQFF. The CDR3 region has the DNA TGTGCCAGCAGCCAAGGAAGGAGAGGGTTCTACAATGAGCAGTTCTTC.

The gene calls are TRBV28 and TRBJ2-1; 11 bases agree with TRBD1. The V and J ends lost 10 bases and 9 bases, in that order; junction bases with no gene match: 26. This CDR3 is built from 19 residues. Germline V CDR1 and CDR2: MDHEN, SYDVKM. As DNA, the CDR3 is TGTGCCATCTCGAACACCCAAAGCCGGGACAGGGGGTGGGTGACTGAGCAGTTCTTC. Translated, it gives CAISNTQSRDRGWVTEQFF.

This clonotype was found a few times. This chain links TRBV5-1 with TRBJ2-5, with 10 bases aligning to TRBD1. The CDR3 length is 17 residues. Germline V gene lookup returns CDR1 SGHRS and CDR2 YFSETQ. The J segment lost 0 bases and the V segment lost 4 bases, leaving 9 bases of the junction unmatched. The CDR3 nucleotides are TGCGCCAGCAGCACACAACGGACAGGGGGTTACCAAGAGACCCAGTACTTC. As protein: CASSTQRTGGYQETQYF.

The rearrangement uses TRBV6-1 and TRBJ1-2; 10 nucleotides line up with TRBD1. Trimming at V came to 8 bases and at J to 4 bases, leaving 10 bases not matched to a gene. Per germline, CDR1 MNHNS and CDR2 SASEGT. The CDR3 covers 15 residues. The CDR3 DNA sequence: TGTGCCAGCTCCCCGGGGGACAGGGGTGGCTATGGCTACACCTTC. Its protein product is CASSPGDRGGYGYTF.

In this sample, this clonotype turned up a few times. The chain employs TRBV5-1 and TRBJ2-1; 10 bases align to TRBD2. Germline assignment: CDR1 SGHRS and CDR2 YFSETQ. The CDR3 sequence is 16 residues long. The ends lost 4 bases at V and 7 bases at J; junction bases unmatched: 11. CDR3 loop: CASSPFSGGMKNEQFF. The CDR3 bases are TGCGCCAGCAGCCCCTTTAGCGGGGGGATGAAGAATGAGCAGTTCTTC.

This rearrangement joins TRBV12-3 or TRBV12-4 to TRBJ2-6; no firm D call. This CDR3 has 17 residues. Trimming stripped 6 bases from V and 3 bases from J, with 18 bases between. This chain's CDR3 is CASSLYSHIGGANVLTF. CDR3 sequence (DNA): TGTGCCAGCAGCCTTTACTCCCACATTGGTGGGGCCAACGTCCTGACTTTC.

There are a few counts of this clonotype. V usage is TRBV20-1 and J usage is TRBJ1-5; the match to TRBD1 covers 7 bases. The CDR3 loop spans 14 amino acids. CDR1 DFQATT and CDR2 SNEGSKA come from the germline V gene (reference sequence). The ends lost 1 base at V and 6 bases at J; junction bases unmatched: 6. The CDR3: CSARGLTGTQPQHF. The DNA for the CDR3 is TGCAGTGCTAGAGGGCTGACAGGGACTCAGCCCCAGCATTTT.

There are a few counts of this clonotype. CDR3 loop: CASREQIFLTYEQYF. CDR3 DNA: TGTGCCAGCAGGGAACAGATCTTCCTGACCTACGAGCAGTACTTC. This chain joins TRBV6-1 and TRBJ2-7; D gene unclear. Trimming removed 6 bases from V and 2 bases from J, with 17 bases in between. Germline CDR1 is MNHNS and CDR2 is SASEGT. CDR3 length: 15 residues.

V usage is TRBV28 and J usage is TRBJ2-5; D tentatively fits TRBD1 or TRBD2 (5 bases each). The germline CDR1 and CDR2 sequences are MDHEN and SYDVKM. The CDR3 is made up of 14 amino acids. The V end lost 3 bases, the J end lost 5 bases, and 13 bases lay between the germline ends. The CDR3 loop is CASSFFGGRETQYF. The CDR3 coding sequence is TGTGCCAGCAGTTTCTTTGGGGGAAGGGAGACCCAGTACTTC.

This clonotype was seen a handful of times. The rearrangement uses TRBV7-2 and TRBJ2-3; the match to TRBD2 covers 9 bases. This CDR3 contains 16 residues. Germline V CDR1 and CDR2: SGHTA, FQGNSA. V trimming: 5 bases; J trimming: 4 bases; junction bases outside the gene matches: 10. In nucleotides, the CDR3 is TGTGCCAGCAGCCGAGGGGCGGGAGGGAAAGCAGATACGCAGTATTTT. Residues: CASSRGAGGKADTQYF.

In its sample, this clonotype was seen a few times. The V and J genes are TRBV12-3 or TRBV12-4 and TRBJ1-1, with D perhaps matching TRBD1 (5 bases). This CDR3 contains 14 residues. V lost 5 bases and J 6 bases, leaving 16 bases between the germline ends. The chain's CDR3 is CASSLRGALAEAFF. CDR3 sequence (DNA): TGTGCCAGCAGTCTCAGAGGGGCGTTGGCTGAAGCTTTCTTT.

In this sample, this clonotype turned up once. The CDR3 nucleotides are TGTGCCAGCAGTAATCCGGGCGGAAACACCATATATTTT. Translated: CASSNPGGNTIYF. V and J are TRBV6-6 and TRBJ1-3; D is uncertain. This CDR3 spans 13 amino acids. Trimming shortened V by 5 bases and J by 4 bases, and 9 bases separated the two germline ends. CDR1 is MNHNY and CDR2 is SVGAGI in the germline V gene (reference sequence).

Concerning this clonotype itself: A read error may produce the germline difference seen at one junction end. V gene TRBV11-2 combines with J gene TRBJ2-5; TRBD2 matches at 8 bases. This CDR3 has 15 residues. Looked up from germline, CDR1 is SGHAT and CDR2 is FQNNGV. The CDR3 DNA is TGTGTCAGCAGCTTAGTACGGGGGGGCCGGGAGACCCAGTACTTC. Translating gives CVSSLVRGGRETQYF.

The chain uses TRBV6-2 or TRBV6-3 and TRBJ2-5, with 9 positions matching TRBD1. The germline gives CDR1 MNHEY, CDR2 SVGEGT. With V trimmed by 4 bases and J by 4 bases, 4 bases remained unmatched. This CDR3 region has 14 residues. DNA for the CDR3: TGTGCCAGCAGTTGGCGGACAGGGGTAGAGACCCAGTACTTC. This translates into CASSWRTGVETQYF.

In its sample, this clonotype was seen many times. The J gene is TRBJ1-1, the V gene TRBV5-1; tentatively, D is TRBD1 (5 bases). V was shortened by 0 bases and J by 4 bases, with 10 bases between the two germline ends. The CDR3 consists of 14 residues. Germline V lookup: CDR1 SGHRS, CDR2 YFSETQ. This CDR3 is CASSLGQGGTEAFF. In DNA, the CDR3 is TGCGCCAGCAGCTTGGGGCAGGGCGGCACTGAAGCTTTCTTT.

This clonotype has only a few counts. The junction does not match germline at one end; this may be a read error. CDR3 sequence: CASSPLDRARLQAF. CDR3 nucleotide sequence: TGCGCCAGCAGCCCTTTGGACAGGGCTCGCCTACAGGCCTTC. The J gene is TRBJ2-5, the V gene TRBV5-1; 8 bases are shared with TRBD1. Germline CDR1 SGHRS, CDR2 YFSETQ. CDR3 size: 14 residues.

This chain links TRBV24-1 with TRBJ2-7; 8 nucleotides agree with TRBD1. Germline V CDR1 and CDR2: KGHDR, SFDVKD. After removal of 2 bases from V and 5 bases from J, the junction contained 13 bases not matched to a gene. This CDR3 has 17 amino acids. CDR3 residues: CATSDSKGQGSVHEQYF. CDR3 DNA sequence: TGTGCCACCAGTGATTCTAAAGGACAGGGCAGCGTCCACGAGCAGTACTTC.

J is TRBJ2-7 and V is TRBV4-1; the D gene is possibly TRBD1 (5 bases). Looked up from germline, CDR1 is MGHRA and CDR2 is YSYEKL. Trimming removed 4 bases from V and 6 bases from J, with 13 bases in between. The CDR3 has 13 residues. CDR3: CASSLGVQGEQYF. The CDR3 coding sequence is TGCGCCAGCAGCCTAGGGGTGCAGGGCGAGCAGTACTTC.

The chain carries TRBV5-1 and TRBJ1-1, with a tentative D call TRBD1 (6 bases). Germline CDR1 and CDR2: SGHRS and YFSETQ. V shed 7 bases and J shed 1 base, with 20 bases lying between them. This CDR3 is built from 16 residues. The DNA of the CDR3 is TGCGCCAGCGGAGAAAAACTGGGGGGGCCGAACACTGAAGCTTTCTTT. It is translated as CASGEKLGGPNTEAFF. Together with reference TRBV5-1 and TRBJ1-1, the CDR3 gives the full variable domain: KAGVTQTPRYLIKTRGQQVTLSCSPISGHRSVSWYQQTPGQGLQFLFEYFSETQRNKGNFPGRFSGRQFSNSRSEMNVSTLELGDSALYLCASGEKLGGPNTEAFFGQGTRLTVV.

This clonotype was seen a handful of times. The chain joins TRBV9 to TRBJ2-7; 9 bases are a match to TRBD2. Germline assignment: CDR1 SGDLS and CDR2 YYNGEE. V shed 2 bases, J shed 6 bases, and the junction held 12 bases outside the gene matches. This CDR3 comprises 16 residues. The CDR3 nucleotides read TGTGCCAGCAGCGTCGCCGGGACTAGCAAGACGCCCGAGCAGTACTTC. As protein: CASSVAGTSKTPEQYF. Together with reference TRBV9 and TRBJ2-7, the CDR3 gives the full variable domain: DSGVTQTPKHLITATGQRVTLRCSPRSGDLSVYWYQQSLDQGLQFLIQYYNGEERAKGNILERFSAQQFPDLHSELNLSSLELGDSALYFCASSVAGTSKTPEQYFGPGTRLTVT.

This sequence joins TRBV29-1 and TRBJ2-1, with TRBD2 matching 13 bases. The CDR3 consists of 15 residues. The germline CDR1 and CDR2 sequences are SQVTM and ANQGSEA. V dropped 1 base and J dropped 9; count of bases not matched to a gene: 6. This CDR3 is CSVEGGLAGAFEQFF. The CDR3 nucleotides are TGCAGCGTTGAAGGCGGACTAGCGGGAGCTTTTGAGCAGTTCTTC.